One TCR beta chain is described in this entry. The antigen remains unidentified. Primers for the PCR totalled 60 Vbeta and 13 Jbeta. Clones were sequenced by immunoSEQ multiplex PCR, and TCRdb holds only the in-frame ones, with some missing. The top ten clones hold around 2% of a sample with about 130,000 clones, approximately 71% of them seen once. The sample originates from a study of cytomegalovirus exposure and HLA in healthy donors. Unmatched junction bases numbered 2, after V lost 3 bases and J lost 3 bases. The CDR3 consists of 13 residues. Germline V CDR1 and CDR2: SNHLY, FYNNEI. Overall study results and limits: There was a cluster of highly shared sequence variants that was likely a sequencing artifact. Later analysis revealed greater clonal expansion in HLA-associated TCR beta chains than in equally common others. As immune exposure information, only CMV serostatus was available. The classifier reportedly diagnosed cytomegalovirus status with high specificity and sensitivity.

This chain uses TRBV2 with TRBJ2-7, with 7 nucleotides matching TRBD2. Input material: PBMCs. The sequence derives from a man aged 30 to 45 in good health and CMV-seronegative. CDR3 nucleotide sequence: TGTGCCAGCAGTGAGGTAGCGGGCTACGAGCAGTACTTC. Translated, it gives CASSEVAGYEQYF.